The following is a T cell receptor (beta chain) sequence with its context. This entry comes from a study of cytomegalovirus exposure and HLA in healthy donors. CDR1 is SGHTA and CDR2 is FQGNSA in the germline V gene. The CDR3 runs 13 residues. The germline V and J ends were trimmed by 6 bases and 5 bases, with 10 bases remaining between them. PCR was performed using 60 Vbeta and 13 Jbeta primers. Assay used: immunoSEQ multiplex PCR; TCRdb lists only in-frame clones, some missing. The data hold approximately 190,000 clones, with roughly 80% observed a single time. Sequenced sample: PBMCs. The sequence was collected from a man in his fifties in good health and CMV-seronegative. The genes are TRBV7-2 and TRBJ2-2; D perhaps matches TRBD1 (6 bases). The CDR3, as DNA: TGTGCCAGCAGAGGTACAGGGACCGGGGAGCTGTTTTTT. Protein product: CASRGTGTGELFF.